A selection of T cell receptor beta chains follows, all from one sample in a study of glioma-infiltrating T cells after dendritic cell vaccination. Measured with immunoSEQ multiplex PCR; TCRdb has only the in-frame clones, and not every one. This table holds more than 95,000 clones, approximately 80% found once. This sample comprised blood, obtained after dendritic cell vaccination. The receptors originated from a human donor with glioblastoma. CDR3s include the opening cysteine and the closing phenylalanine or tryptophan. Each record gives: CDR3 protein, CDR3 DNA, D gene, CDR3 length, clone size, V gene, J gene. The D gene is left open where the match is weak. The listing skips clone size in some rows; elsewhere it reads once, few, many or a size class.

CDR3aa: CASSETSRTLLYF; CDR3nt: TGTGCCAGCAGCGAGACTAGCCGGACCCTATTGTACTTC; d_gene: TRBD2; len: 13; abundance: NA; v_gene: TRBV9; j_gene: TRBJ2-7
CDR3aa: CASSSPASFYGYTF; CDR3nt: TGTGCCAGCAGTTCCCCCGCGAGCTTCTATGGCTACACCTTC; d_gene: NA; len: 14; abundance: NA; v_gene: TRBV6-6; j_gene: TRBJ1-2
CDR3aa: CASSMTGGTEAFF; CDR3nt: TGTGCCAGCAGCATGACAGGGGGTACTGAAGCTTTCTTT; d_gene: TRBD1; len: 13; abundance: NA; v_gene: TRBV11-3; j_gene: TRBJ1-1
CDR3aa: CASRSGQGSAWSGANVLTF; CDR3nt: TGTGCCAGCAGATCCGGACAGGGAAGCGCATGGTCTGGGGCCAACGTCCTGACTTTC; d_gene: TRBD1; len: 19; abundance: few; v_gene: TRBV2; j_gene: TRBJ2-6
CDR3aa: CASSTHPRVGENTEAFF; CDR3nt: TGTGCCAGCAGTACCCATCCTCGGGTAGGGGAGAACACTGAAGCTTTCTTT; d_gene: NA; len: 17; abundance: NA; v_gene: TRBV28; j_gene: TRBJ1-1
CDR3aa: CASSHRGIDKNTGELFF; CDR3nt: TGTGCCAGCAGCCATAGGGGGATTGACAAAAACACCGGGGAGCTGTTTTTT; d_gene: NA; len: 17; abundance: NA; v_gene: TRBV7-9; j_gene: TRBJ2-2
CDR3aa: CASSPGTGDGEQYF; CDR3nt: TGCGCCAGCAGCCCCGGGACAGGGGACGGGGAGCAGTACTTC; d_gene: TRBD1; len: 14; abundance: NA; v_gene: TRBV5-1; j_gene: TRBJ2-7
CDR3aa: CASSYGTGMGTDTQYF; CDR3nt: TGTGCCAGCAGTTACGGGACAGGGATGGGCACAGATACGCAGTATTTT; d_gene: TRBD1; len: 16; abundance: NA; v_gene: TRBV6-5; j_gene: TRBJ2-3
CDR3aa: CAISGGGIANYGYTF; CDR3nt: TGTGCCATCAGTGGAGGGGGCATAGCTAACTATGGCTACACCTTC; d_gene: TRBD1; len: 15; abundance: NA; v_gene: TRBV10-3; j_gene: TRBJ1-2
CDR3aa: CAWSANGGGNEKLFF; CDR3nt: TGTGCCTGGAGCGCTAACGGGGGTGGAAATGAAAAACTGTTTTTT; d_gene: NA; len: 15; abundance: NA; v_gene: TRBV30; j_gene: TRBJ1-4
CDR3aa: CASSLVPVSNTGELFF; CDR3nt: TGTGCCAGCAGCTTAGTGCCGGTATCGAACACCGGGGAGCTGTTTTTT; d_gene: NA; len: 16; abundance: NA; v_gene: TRBV7-8; j_gene: TRBJ2-2
CDR3aa: CASSSVDRVYEQYF; CDR3nt: TGTGCCAGCAGCTCCGTGGACAGGGTCTACGAGCAGTACTTC; d_gene: TRBD1; len: 14; abundance: NA; v_gene: TRBV7-9; j_gene: TRBJ2-7
CDR3aa: CSARGATQYF; CDR3nt: TGCAGTGCTAGAGGGGCCACGCAGTATTTT; d_gene: NA; len: 10; abundance: NA; v_gene: TRBV20-1; j_gene: TRBJ2-3
CDR3aa: CAWSQAGETEAFF; CDR3nt: TGTGCCTGGAGTCAGGCAGGGGAGACTGAAGCTTTCTTT; d_gene: NA; len: 13; abundance: NA; v_gene: TRBV30; j_gene: TRBJ1-1
CDR3aa: CASSISGSYEQYF; CDR3nt: TGTGCCAGTAGTATTAGCGGGAGCTACGAGCAGTACTTC; d_gene: TRBD2; len: 13; abundance: NA; v_gene: TRBV19; j_gene: TRBJ2-7
CDR3aa: CASSLRTKSSYNEQFF; CDR3nt: TGTGCCAGCAGCTTGCGGACTAAGAGCTCCTACAATGAGCAGTTCTTC; d_gene: NA; len: 16; abundance: NA; v_gene: TRBV5-6; j_gene: TRBJ2-1
CDR3aa: CASRGRDYSYEQYF; CDR3nt: TGTGCCAGCCGCGGGCGGGACTACTCCTACGAGCAGTACTTC; d_gene: TRBD2; len: 14; abundance: NA; v_gene: TRBV28; j_gene: TRBJ2-7
CDR3aa: CASSYSGTPDEKLFF; CDR3nt: TGTGCCAGCAGTTACTCGGGGACACCCGATGAAAAACTGTTTTTT; d_gene: NA; len: 15; abundance: many; v_gene: TRBV6-5; j_gene: TRBJ1-4
CDR3aa: CASSPRQGDYEQYF; CDR3nt: TGTGCCAGCTCACCTCGACAGGGGGACTACGAGCAGTACTTC; d_gene: TRBD1; len: 14; abundance: once; v_gene: TRBV18; j_gene: TRBJ2-7
CDR3aa: CASSFLGQGSEKLFF; CDR3nt: TGTGCCAGCAGCTTTTTGGGACAGGGTAGCGAAAAACTGTTTTTT; d_gene: TRBD1; len: 15; abundance: NA; v_gene: TRBV5-5; j_gene: TRBJ1-4
CDR3aa: CASSQTIGGFAEAFF; CDR3nt: TGTGCCAGCAGCCAAACCATAGGGGGATTCGCTGAAGCTTTCTTT; d_gene: NA; len: 15; abundance: few; v_gene: TRBV5-4; j_gene: TRBJ1-1
CDR3aa: CAWSVIGGGTEAFF; CDR3nt: TGTGCCTGGAGTGTAATAGGGGGCGGCACTGAAGCTTTCTTT; d_gene: TRBD1; len: 14; abundance: NA; v_gene: TRBV30; j_gene: TRBJ1-1
CDR3aa: CASSLGGGIPSPLHF; CDR3nt: TGTGCCAGCAGCTTAGGAGGTGGAATTCCTTCACCCCTCCACTTT; d_gene: NA; len: 15; abundance: NA; v_gene: TRBV11-2; j_gene: TRBJ1-6
CDR3aa: CASSIPGGQVFNQPQHF; CDR3nt: TGTGCCAGTAGTATTCCGGGGGGACAGGTGTTCAATCAGCCCCAGCATTTT; d_gene: TRBD1; len: 17; abundance: once; v_gene: TRBV19; j_gene: TRBJ1-5
CDR3aa: CASSAPAGEHPVGEQFF; CDR3nt: TGTGCCAGCAGTGCACCGGCGGGGGAACACCCGGTCGGTGAGCAGTTCTTC; d_gene: TRBD2; len: 17; abundance: NA; v_gene: TRBV6-1; j_gene: TRBJ2-1
CDR3aa: CASSTPGLAVYNEQFF; CDR3nt: TGCGCCAGCAGTACTCCGGGACTAGCGGTTTACAATGAGCAGTTCTTC; d_gene: TRBD2; len: 16; abundance: NA; v_gene: TRBV5-1; j_gene: TRBJ2-1
CDR3aa: CASSLSGSNTGELFF; CDR3nt: TGCGCCAGCAGCTTGAGCGGCAGCAACACCGGGGAGCTGTTTTTT; d_gene: NA; len: 15; abundance: NA; v_gene: TRBV5-1; j_gene: TRBJ2-2
CDR3aa: CASSFRGSGGSSYNEQFF; CDR3nt: TGTGCCAGCAGCTTTCGGGGTAGCGGGGGAAGCTCCTACAATGAGCAGTTCTTC; d_gene: TRBD2; len: 18; abundance: once; v_gene: TRBV27; j_gene: TRBJ2-1
CDR3aa: CATSTAGWTQYEQYF; CDR3nt: TGTGCCACCAGCACCGCGGGGTGGACCCAGTACGAGCAGTACTTC; d_gene: NA; len: 15; abundance: NA; v_gene: TRBV15; j_gene: TRBJ2-7
CDR3aa: CASSLGQGSGQETQYF; CDR3nt: TGCGCCAGCAGCTTGGGACAGGGATCGGGGCAAGAGACCCAGTACTTC; d_gene: TRBD1; len: 16; abundance: few; v_gene: TRBV5-1; j_gene: TRBJ2-5
CDR3aa: CASSRGRGYEQYF; CDR3nt: TGTGCCAGCTCTCGCGGGAGAGGCTACGAGCAGTACTTC; d_gene: TRBD2; len: 13; abundance: NA; v_gene: TRBV27; j_gene: TRBJ2-7
CDR3aa: CASGTGNTEAFF; CDR3nt: TGCGCCAGCGGGACAGGAAACACTGAAGCTTTCTTT; d_gene: TRBD1; len: 12; abundance: NA; v_gene: TRBV5-1; j_gene: TRBJ1-1